The TCR beta chain described here comes from a study of cytomegalovirus exposure and HLA in healthy donors. The study's findings and limits: Accounts indicate the classifier identified cytomegalovirus status with strong specificity and sensitivity. What was likely a sequencing artifact was a cluster of highly shared sequence variants.

Unrecorded immune exposure was likely among donors, who were nominally healthy when sampled. PCR was performed using 60 Vbeta and 13 Jbeta primers. Profiled with immunoSEQ multiplex PCR; TCRdb holds only in-frame clones, not every one. The sample yields about 82,000 clones, 65% to 75% seen once. With respect to this clone: The target antigen is unknown.

Germline V gene data show CDR1 as MNHEY and CDR2 as SVGAGI. CDR3 length equals 15 residues. The ends were cut back, 0 bases at V and 1 base at J, with 9 bases in the middle. V gene TRBV6-5 combines with J gene TRBJ1-1; D perhaps matches TRBD1 (6 bases). This receptor was taken from a man younger than 40 in good health and CMV-seropositive. The specimen sequenced was PBMCs. DNA of the CDR3: TGTGCCAGCAGTTACTCGGGGGGGCGGAACACTGAAGCTTTCTTT. Translating it yields CASSYSGGRNTEAFF.